This T cell receptor beta chain was captured in a study of T cells in localized non-small cell lung cancer. Notes on the study in general: The highest T cell clonality was in uninvolved adjacent lung, above tumor. Of the top 100 tumor clones, median about 56 were in adjacent lung, approximately 28 among its top 100. Analysis by sequencing included only one tumor region, so heterogeneity remains possible.

Here immunoSEQ multiplex PCR was the method, and the copy in TCRdb shows in-frame clones only, minus some. This table holds just over 4,000 clones, roughly 40% found once. V was shortened by 5 bases and J by 0 bases, with 17 bases between the two germline ends. The CDR3 runs 16 residues. Per the germline V gene, CDR1 is SGHNT and CDR2 is YENEEA. Turning to this clone: Its target is not known.

This material consisted of lung tumor tissue, taken before any cancer treatment. This chain uses TRBV11-3 with TRBJ2-7; D is ambiguous. The origin of this receptor is a woman between 35 and 75 years old with stage I lung adenocarcinoma. The CDR3 region is CASSHKASAYSYEQYF. For the CDR3, the DNA is TGTGCCAGCAGCCATAAGGCGAGTGCGTACTCCTACGAGCAGTACTTC.